This passage covers 14 T cell receptor beta chains from one sample sequenced in a study of cytomegalovirus exposure and HLA in healthy donors (dated by TCRdb to between 2016 and 2019). Receptor libraries were prepared by the immunoSEQ multiplex PCR assay. For the multiplex PCR, a mixture combining 60 forward primers for TCR Vbeta segments and 13 reverse primers for TCR Jbeta segments was used. TCRdb retrieved this table from immuneACCESS and kept in-frame rearrangements only. Not all clones are present; in checked studies, unresolved V genes account for under half, and no reason is known for the remainder. Present in this sample are roughly 150,000 clones, around 10% of which were seen just once. 1.8% of the sample is taken by the ten largest. Sequenced: PBMCs. The source of these receptors is a man aged 45-65 years in good health and CMV-seronegative.

The sample holds a few counts of this clone. One end of the junction is discordant with germline, which a read error may explain. Other DNA sequences in the same sample also yield this CDR3. The chain uses TRBV30 and TRBJ1-2; no firm D call. This CDR3 is built from 12 residues. Germline V gene sequence: CDR1 GTSNPN, CDR2 SVGIG (reference sequence). CDR3 region: CAWSANLPGYRF. CDR3 DNA: TGTGCCTGGAGTGCAAACCTCCCGGGGTACCGCTTC. The variable domain in full, completed from reference TRBV30 and TRBJ1-2, reads SQTIHQWPATLVQPVGSPLSLECTVEGTSNPNLYWYRQAAGRGLQLLFYSVGIGQISSEVPQNLSASRPQDRQFILSSKKLLLSDSGFYLCAWSANLPGYRFGSGTRLTVV.

The chain combines TRBV6-1 with TRBJ2-5, with TRBD1 matching 7 bases. This CDR3 comprises 16 residues. The germline V gene has CDR1 MNHNS and CDR2 SASEGT. J gave up 3 bases and V 3 bases, and 10 bases lay outside the gene matches. CDR3 loop: CASSEPVGTAKETQYF. In DNA, the CDR3 is TGTGCCAGCAGTGAGCCGGTTGGGACAGCCAAAGAGACCCAGTACTTC.

The CDR3 nucleotides read TGTGCCAGCAGTGAAGCGCTTCGCGGGACAGGAGGAGAGACCCAGTACTTC. Its translation is CASSEALRGTGGETQYF. The rearrangement links TRBV2 to TRBJ2-5; 8 nucleotides align to TRBD1. CDR1 and CDR2 (germline): SNHLY, FYNNEI. The CDR3 sequence is 17 residues long. The ends lost 0 bases at V and 4 bases at J; junction bases unmatched: 10.

The rearrangement joins TRBV2 to TRBJ2-2; D remains unclear. Germline CDR1 is SNHLY and CDR2 is FYNNEI. Trimming removed 8 bases from V and 0 bases from J, with 10 bases in between. The CDR3 contains 14 residues. The CDR3 DNA sequence: TGTGCCAGCCGTGCGAGCGCGAACACCGGGGAGCTGTTTTTT. It yields the protein CASRASANTGELFF. The complete variable domain, with remaining parts taken from reference TRBV2 and TRBJ2-2, reads EPEVTQTPSHQVTQMGQEVILRCVPISNHLYFYWYRQILGQKVEFLVSFYNNEISEKSEIFDDQFSVERPDGSNFTLKIRSTKLEDSAMYFCASRASANTGELFFGEGSRLTVL.

This clone was found a few times. This sequence joins TRBV7-3 and TRBJ2-5; perhaps TRBD1 as D (6 bases). The V end was cut by 6 bases, the J end by 2 bases, with 13 bases between. In germline, CDR1 is SGHTA, CDR2 FQGTGA. The CDR3 spans 14 residues. DNA of the CDR3: TGTGCCAGCAGGTTTGGACAGCTTCAAGAGACCCAGTACTTC. Residues: CASRFGQLQETQYF. Variable domain in full (rest from reference TRBV7-3 and TRBJ2-5): GAGVSQTPSNKVTEKGKYVELRCDPISGHTALYWYRQSLGQGPEFLIYFQGTGAADDSGLPNDRFFAVRPEGSVSTLKIQRTERGDSAVYLCASRFGQLQETQYFGPGTRLLVL.

V is TRBV5-5 and J is TRBJ1-1; D may be TRBD1 (6 bases). The CDR3 runs to 14 residues. With 0 bases removed from V and 2 bases from J, the gap between germline ends came to 8 bases. Germline CDR1 is SGHKS and CDR2 is YYEKEE (reference sequence). The CDR3 sequence is CASSLGGHNTEAFF. The CDR3, as DNA: TGTGCCAGCAGCTTGGGGGGACACAACACTGAAGCTTTCTTT.

The chain combines TRBV19 with TRBJ1-4; D is possibly TRBD1 (5 bases). Germline assignment: CDR1 LNHDA and CDR2 SQIVND (reference sequence). The CDR3 covers 14 residues. Trimming removed 9 bases from V and 7 bases from J, with 18 bases in between. The CDR3, as DNA: TGTGCCAGCCAACCCCAGGGAAAATTTGAAAAACTGTTTTTT. It yields the protein CASQPQGKFEKLFF.

The chain links TRBV9 to TRBJ1-2; D is perhaps TRBD1 (5 bases). CDR3 length: 15 residues. Trimming cost V 0 bases and J 4 bases, with 13 bases left between them. Germline V CDR1 and CDR2: SGDLS, YYNGEE. The CDR3 sequence is CASSVAAGWVYGYTF. The CDR3 bases are TGTGCCAGCAGCGTAGCGGCAGGGTGGGTCTATGGCTACACCTTC.

This clone showed up just a few times. The chain employs TRBV18 and TRBJ1-5, with D perhaps TRBD1 (5 bases). Germline V gene lookup returns CDR1 KGHSH and CDR2 LQKENI. The CDR3 contains 15 residues. Between the trimmed V and J ends, which lost 5 bases and 0 bases, there was a span of 11 bases. The CDR3 region has the DNA TGTGCCAGCTCAACGACAGACAATAGCAATCAGCCCCAGCATTTT. Its protein is CASSTTDNSNQPQHF.

The rearrangement joins TRBV6-4 to TRBJ2-3; D might be TRBD2 (6 bases). This CDR3 has 16 residues. Germline V gives CDR1 MRHNA, CDR2 SNTAGT. The ends were cut back, 5 bases at V and 0 bases at J, with 15 bases in the middle. CDR3 DNA sequence: TGTGCCAGCAGTCCCCTGGGGGGACGGAGCACAGATACGCAGTATTTT. Residues: CASSPLGGRSTDTQYF.

The rearrangement uses TRBV6-1 and TRBJ1-2; tentative D call: TRBD1 (6 bases). The CDR3 runs 13 residues. V lost 6 bases and J 4 bases, leaving 12 bases between the germline ends. The V gene's germline CDR1 is MNHNS and CDR2 SASEGT. The CDR3 sequence: CASRDSKGYGYTF. The DNA of the CDR3 is TGTGCCAGCAGGGACAGTAAAGGCTATGGCTACACCTTC.

Details on this clone: The sample carries other DNA sequences with the same CDR3. This chain uses TRBV27 with TRBJ2-1; D remains ambiguous. Per the germline V gene, CDR1 is MNHEY and CDR2 is SMNVEV (reference sequence). Trimming took off 2 bases at V and 4 bases at J, with 6 bases between the two ends. The CDR3 is made up of 13 amino acids. The CDR3 DNA is TGTGCCAGCAGTTTAGAGCCGTACAATGAGCAGTTCTTC. Translating it yields CASSLEPYNEQFF.

This chain uses TRBV19 with TRBJ1-1; no clear D gene. This CDR3 has 15 amino acids. Germline assignment: CDR1 LNHDA and CDR2 SQIVND (reference sequence). V was pared by 7 bases and J by 1 base, with 16 bases between. CDR3 bases: TGTGCCAGTAAGGCTTGGGCAGACCAGAACACTGAAGCTTTCTTT. Encoded protein: CASKAWADQNTEAFF. Variable domain in full (rest from reference TRBV19 and TRBJ1-1): DGGITQSPKYLFRKEGQNVTLSCEQNLNHDAMYWYRQDPGQGLRLIYYSQIVNDFQKGDIAEGYSVSREKKESFPLTVTSAQKNPTAFYLCASKAWADQNTEAFFGQGTRLTVV.

The chain employs TRBV7-3 and TRBJ2-1; 10 bases agree with TRBD2. CDR3 size: 15 residues. Germline V gene lookup returns CDR1 SGHTA and CDR2 FQGTGA. Trimming cost V 5 bases and J 0 bases; bases outside gene matches: 1. The CDR3 bases are TGTGCCAGCAGCCCTAGCGGGAGCTCCTACAATGAGCAGTTCTTC. Its translation: CASSPSGSSYNEQFF.